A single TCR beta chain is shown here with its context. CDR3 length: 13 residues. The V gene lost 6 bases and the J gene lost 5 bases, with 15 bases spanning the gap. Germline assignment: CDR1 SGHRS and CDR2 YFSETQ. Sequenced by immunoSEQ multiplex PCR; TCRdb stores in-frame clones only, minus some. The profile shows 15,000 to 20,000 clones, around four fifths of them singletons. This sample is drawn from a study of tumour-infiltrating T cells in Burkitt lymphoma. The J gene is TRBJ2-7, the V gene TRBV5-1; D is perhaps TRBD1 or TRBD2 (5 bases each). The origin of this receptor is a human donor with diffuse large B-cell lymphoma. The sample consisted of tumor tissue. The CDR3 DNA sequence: TGCGCCAGCAACGGGGCAGGGAGCAACGAGCAGTACTTC. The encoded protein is CASNGAGSNEQYF.